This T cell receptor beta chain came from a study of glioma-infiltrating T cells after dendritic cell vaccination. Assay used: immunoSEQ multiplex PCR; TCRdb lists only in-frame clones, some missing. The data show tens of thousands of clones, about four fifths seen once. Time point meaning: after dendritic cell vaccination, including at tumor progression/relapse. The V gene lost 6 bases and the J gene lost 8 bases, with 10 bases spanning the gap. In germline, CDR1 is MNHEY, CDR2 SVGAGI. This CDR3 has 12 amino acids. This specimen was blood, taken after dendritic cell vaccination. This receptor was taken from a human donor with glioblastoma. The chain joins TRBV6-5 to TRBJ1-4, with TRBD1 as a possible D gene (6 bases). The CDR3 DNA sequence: TGTGCCAGCAGCCGCAGGGGCGAAAAACTGTTTTTT. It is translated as CASSRRGEKLFF.